This entry describes one T cell receptor (beta chain). The antigen is unknown. This sample is part of a study of T cells after yellow fever vaccination. Study conclusions and caveats: Few clonotypes appeared in both CD4 and CD8 compartments.

Trimming stripped 5 bases from V and 6 bases from J, with 13 bases between. The CDR3 has 13 amino acids. In TCRdb, the 5' RACE reads were re-called with MiXCR into one record per CDR3 protein. The repertoire holds 350,000 to 450,000 distinct CDR3 sequences, 6.2% seen once, with approximately 15% in the top ten. This material consisted of PBMCs, taken 5 days after the yellow fever booster vaccination. The chain carries TRBV12-3 or TRBV12-4 and TRBJ1-2, with D possibly being TRBD1 (5 bases). This TCR was sampled from a man aged 30-40 years who received the YFV17D yellow fever vaccine. CDR3 sequence (DNA): TGTGCCAGCAGTCCTGACAGACGACATGGCTACACCTTC. Amino acids: CASSPDRRHGYTF.